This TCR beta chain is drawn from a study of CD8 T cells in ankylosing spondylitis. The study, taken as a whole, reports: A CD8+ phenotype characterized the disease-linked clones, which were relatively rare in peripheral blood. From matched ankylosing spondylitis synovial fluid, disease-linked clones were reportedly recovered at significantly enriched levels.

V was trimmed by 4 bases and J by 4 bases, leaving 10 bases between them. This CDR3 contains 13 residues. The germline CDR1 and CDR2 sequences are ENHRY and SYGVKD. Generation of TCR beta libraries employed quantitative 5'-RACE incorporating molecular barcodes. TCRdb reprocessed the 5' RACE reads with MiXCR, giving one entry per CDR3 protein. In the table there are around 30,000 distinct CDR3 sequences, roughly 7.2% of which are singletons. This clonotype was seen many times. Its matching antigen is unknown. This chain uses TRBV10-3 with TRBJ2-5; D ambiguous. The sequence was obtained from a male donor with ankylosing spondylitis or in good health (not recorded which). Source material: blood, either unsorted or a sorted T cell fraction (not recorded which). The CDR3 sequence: CAISVGDLETQYF. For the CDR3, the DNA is TGTGCCATCAGTGTTGGAGACCTAGAGACCCAGTACTTC.